This T cell receptor beta chain is drawn from a study of T cells after yellow fever vaccination. Study context: When fractions had low cell numbers, they were prepared with SMART-Seq v4 Ultra Low Input.

With regard to this clonotype: What it binds is not known.

TCRdb analysed the 5' RACE reads with MiXCR anew, one entry per CDR3 protein. The sample lists 100,000 to 150,000 distinct CDR3 sequences, approximately 8.4% occurring once. V lost 0 bases to trimming and J lost 6 bases, with 12 bases between them. Germline values: CDR1 SGHTA, CDR2 FQGNSA. The CDR3 has 14 residues. Study results and limitations: A minor fraction of clonotypes spanned both CD4 and CD8 compartments. Contaminants from the bulk population, in the form of abundant clonotypes, could be found in FACS-sorted repertoires. Post-booster repertoires again held most primary-vaccination clones (about 96% CD4, 88% CD8).

The chain uses TRBV7-2 and TRBJ2-7; TRBD2 is a possible D gene (5 bases). Source: CD8+ T cells sorted from PBMCs, taken on the day of the yellow fever booster vaccination. The clonotype comes from a young man who received the YFV17D yellow fever vaccine. DNA of the CDR3: TGTGCCAGCAGCTTAGCGGCGGGCTTCGGCGAGCAGTACTTC. Translation gives CASSLAAGFGEQYF.